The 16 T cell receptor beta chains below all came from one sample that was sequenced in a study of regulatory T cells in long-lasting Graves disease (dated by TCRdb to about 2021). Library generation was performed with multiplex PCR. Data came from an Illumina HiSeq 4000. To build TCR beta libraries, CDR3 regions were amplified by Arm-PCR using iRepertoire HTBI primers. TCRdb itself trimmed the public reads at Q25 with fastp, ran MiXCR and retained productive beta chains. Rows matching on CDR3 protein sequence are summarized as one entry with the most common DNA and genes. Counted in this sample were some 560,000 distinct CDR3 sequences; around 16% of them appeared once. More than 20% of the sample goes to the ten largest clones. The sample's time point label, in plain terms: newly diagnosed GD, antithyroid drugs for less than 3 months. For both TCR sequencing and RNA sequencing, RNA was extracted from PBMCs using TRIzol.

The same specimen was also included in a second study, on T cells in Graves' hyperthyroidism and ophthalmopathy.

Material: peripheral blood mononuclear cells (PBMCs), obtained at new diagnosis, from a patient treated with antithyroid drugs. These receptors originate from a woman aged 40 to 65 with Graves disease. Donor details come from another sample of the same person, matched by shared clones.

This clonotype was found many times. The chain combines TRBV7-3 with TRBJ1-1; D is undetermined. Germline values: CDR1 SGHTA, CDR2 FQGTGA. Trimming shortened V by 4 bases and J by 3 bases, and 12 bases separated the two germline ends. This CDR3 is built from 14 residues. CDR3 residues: CASSSAPWDTEAFF. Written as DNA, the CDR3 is TGTGCCAGCAGCTCAGCCCCTTGGGACACTGAAGCTTTCTTT.

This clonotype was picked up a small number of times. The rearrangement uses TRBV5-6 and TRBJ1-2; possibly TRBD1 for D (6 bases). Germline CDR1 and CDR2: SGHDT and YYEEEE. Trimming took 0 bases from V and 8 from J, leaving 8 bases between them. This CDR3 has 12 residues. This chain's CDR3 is CASSLGTVGYTF. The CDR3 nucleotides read TGTGCCAGCAGCTTGGGGACAGTCGGCTACACCTTC.

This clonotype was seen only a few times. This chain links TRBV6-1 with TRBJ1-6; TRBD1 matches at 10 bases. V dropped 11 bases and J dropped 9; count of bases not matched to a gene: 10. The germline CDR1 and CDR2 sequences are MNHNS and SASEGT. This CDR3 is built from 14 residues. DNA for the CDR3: TGTGCCGGCTCTAAGACAGGGGGCGGTTCACCCCTCCACTTT. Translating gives CAGSKTGGGSPLHF.

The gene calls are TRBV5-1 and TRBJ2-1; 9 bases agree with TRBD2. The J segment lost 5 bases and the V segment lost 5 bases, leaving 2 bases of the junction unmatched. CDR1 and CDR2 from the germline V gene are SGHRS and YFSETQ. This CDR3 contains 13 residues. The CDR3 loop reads CASSRLADNEQFF. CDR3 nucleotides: TGCGCCAGCAGTCGACTAGCGGACAATGAGCAGTTCTTC. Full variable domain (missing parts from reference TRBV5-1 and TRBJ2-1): KAGVTQTPRYLIKTRGQQVTLSCSPISGHRSVSWYQQTPGQGLQFLFEYFSETQRNKGNFPGRFSGRQFSNSRSEMNVSTLELGDSALYLCASSRLADNEQFFGPGTRLTVL.

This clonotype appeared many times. CDR3 coding DNA: TGTGCCAGCAGCCACCCCGTCCGGGACAGTCCGTTCTTC. This gives the protein CASSHPVRDSPFF. The V and J genes are TRBV6-1 and TRBJ2-1, with TRBD1 matching over 7 bases. The CDR3 covers 13 residues. V gave up 6 bases and J gave up 15 bases; unmatched junction bases: 14. Germline-derived CDR1 and CDR2 are MNHNS and SASEGT.

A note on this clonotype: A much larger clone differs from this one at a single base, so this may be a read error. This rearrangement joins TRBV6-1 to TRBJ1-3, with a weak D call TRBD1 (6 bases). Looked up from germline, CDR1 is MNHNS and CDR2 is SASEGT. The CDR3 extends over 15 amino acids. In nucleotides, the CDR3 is TGTGCCAGCAGTGGGACAGACAGAACTGGAGACACCATATATTTT. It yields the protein CASSGTDRTGDTIYF.

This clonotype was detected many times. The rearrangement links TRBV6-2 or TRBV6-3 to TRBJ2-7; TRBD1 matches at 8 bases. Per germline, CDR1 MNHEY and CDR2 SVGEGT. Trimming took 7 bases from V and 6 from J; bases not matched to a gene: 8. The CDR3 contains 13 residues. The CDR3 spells CASTSTGAGEQYF. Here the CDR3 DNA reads TGTGCCAGCACCTCGACAGGGGCAGGCGAGCAGTACTTC.

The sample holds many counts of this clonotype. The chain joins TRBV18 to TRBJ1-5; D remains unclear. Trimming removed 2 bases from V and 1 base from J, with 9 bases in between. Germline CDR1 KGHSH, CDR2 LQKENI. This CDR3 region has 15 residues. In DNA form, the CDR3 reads TGTGCCAGCTCACCATACCGAGACAGCAATCAGCCCCAGCATTTT. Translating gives CASSPYRDSNQPQHF.

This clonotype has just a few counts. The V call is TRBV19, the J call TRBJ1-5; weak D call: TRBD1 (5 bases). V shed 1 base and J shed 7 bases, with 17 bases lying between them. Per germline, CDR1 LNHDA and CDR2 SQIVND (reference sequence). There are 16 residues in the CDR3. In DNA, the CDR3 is TGTGCCAGTAGTATAGTAGGGGACCTTTTTGTCCAGCCCCAGCATTTT. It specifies CASSIVGDLFVQPQHF.

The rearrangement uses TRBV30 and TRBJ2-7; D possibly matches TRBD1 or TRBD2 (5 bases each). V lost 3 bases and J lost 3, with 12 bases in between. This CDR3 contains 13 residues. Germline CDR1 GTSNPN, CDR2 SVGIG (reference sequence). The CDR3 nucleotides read TGTGCCTGGAGCTCCGGGACCCACTACGAGCAGTACTTC. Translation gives CAWSSGTHYEQYF.

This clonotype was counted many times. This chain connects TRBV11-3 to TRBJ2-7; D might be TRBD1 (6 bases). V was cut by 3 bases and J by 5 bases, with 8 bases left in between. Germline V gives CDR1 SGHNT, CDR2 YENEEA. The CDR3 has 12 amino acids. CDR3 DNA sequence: TGTGCCAGCAGCTTCAGGGGCAACGAGCAGTACTTC. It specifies CASSFRGNEQYF.

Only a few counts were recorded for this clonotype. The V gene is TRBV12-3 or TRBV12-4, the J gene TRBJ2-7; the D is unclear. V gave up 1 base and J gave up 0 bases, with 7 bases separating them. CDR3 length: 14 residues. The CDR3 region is CASSLGERSYEQYF. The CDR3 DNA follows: TGTGCCAGCAGTTTAGGGGAACGCTCCTACGAGCAGTACTTC.

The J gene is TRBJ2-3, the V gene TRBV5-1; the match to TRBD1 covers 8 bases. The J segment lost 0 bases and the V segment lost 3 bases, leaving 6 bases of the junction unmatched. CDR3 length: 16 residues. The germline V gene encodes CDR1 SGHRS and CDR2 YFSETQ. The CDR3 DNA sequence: TGCGCCAGCAGCTCCGGACAGGGCACTAGCACAGATACGCAGTATTTT. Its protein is CASSSGQGTSTDTQYF.

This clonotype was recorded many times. The CDR3 bases are TGTGCCAGCAGCATAAGGGAGACCCAGTACTTC. Its translation is CASSIRETQYF. The chain links TRBV11-2 to TRBJ2-5; no definite D call. The CDR3 runs to 11 residues. Trimming removed 5 bases at V and 5 bases at J, with 6 bases between. CDR1 SGHAT and CDR2 FQNNGV come from the germline V gene.

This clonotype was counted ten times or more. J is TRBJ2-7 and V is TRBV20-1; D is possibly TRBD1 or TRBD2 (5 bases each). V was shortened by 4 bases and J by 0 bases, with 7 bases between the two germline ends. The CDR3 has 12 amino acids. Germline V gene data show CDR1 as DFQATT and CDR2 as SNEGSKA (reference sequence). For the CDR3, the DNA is TGCAGTGCTATCGGGACCTCCTACGAGCAGTACTTC. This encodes CSAIGTSYEQYF.

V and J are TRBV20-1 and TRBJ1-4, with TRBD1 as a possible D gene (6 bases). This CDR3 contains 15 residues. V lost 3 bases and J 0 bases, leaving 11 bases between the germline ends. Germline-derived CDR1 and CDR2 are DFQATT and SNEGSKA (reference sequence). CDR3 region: CSASTGAATNEKLFF. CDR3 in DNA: TGCAGTGCTAGCACGGGGGCCGCAACTAATGAAAAACTGTTTTTT.